The entry that follows covers one T cell receptor beta chain sequence. The antigen is undetermined. This sample stems from a study of cytomegalovirus exposure and HLA in healthy donors. Findings and limits, study-wide: In the analysis, some V segments, TRBV6-2 and TRBV6-3 included, were excluded as indistinguishable. Within a later analysis, the majority of CMV-associated TCR beta chains appeared HLA-restricted. A link between a missense DCLRE1C variant and TCR beta V- and J-gene trimming emerged from a later analysis. It has been reported that TCR beta sequences accurately predicted the HLA-A and HLA-B alleles of most subjects.

There are 17 residues in the CDR3. With 2 bases removed from V and 0 bases from J, the gap between germline ends came to 16 bases. Germline values: CDR1 LGHNT, CDR2 FRNRAP. Vbeta (60) and Jbeta (13) primers were used in the PCR. This table comes from immunoSEQ multiplex PCR, and its TCRdb copy is limited to in-frame clones, with some not included. The sample has about 120,000 clones, about 59% seen once. The chain is built from TRBV12-5 and TRBJ1-1; D call uncertain. The sequence came from a woman between 40 and 50 years old in good health and CMV-seropositive. What was sequenced was PBMCs. In DNA, the CDR3 is TGTGCTAGTGGTTTGCAACCTTTACAGTACATGAACACTGAAGCTTTCTTT. It encodes CASGLQPLQYMNTEAFF.